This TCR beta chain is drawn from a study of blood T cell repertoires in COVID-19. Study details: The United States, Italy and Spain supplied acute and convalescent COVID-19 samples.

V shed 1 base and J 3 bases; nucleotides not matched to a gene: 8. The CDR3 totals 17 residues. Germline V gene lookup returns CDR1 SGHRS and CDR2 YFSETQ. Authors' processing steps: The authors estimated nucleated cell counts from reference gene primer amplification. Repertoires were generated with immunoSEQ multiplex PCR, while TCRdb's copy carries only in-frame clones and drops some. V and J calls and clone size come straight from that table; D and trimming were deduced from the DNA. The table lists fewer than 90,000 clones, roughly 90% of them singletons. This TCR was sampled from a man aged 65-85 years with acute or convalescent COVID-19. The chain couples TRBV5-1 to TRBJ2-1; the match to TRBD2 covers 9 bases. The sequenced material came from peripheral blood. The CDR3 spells CASSLLAGVSYYNEQFF. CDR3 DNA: TGCGCCAGCAGCTTGTTAGCGGGAGTAAGTTACTACAATGAGCAGTTCTTC.